The source of this T cell receptor (beta chain) is a study of cytomegalovirus exposure and HLA in healthy donors. Details on this clone: The antigen remains undetermined.

Points from the study as a whole: Per a prior analysis, the majority of TCR beta V segments were productive roughly 87% or roughly 30% of the time.

Trimming took off 4 bases at V and 6 bases at J, with 16 bases between the two ends. The germline V gene encodes CDR1 SQVTM and CDR2 ANQGSEA. The CDR3 runs 13 residues. Primers for the PCR totalled 60 Vbeta and 13 Jbeta. Clones were read by immunoSEQ multiplex PCR, and TCRdb kept only the in-frame ones, dropping some. Of 81,000 or so clones in the sample, less than 75% were seen once. The material sequenced was PBMCs. The V call is TRBV29-1, the J call TRBJ2-7, with D possibly TRBD2 on 5 matching bases. This TCR came from a woman in her thirties in good health and CMV-seropositive. In DNA form, the CDR3 reads TGCAGCGTTGCGGAGGAGTACAAGCGCGAGCAGTACTTC. It encodes CSVAEEYKREQYF.